The entry that follows covers one T cell receptor (beta chain) sequence. The antigen is undetermined. This specimen belongs to a study of CD8+CD57+ T cells in acquired aplastic anemia. Overall study: An average of approximately 3.2 ug of DNA was obtained from sorted CD4+ and CD8+ cells. CD4+ cell libraries from healthy donors averaged about 10.8 million reads. Points from the study as a whole: Both patients and controls carried the same twenty-nine CD8+ CDR3 sequences. No significant patient-versus-control difference appeared in CD8+ Simpson's diversity.

CDR3 length equals 13 residues. The germline CDR1 and CDR2 sequences are SGHTA and FQGNSA. For CDR3 and TCR beta VDJ profiling, genomic DNA was the template used. TCRdb itself ran the reads through MiXCR, one entry per CDR3 protein. There are hundreds of thousands of distinct CDR3 sequences in the sample; around 72% occur only once, and 4% lies in the top ten. The genes are TRBV7-2 and TRBJ2-7; 11 nucleotides match TRBD1. Gene TRBJ1-2 matches the end of the DNA better, so the J call may be wrong. Sequenced: sorted CD4+, CD8+, or CD8+CD57+ T cells (not recorded which) from PBMCs. The TCR originated in a human donor in good health, serving as a control. Here the CDR3 reads CASSTSGQGDYTF. CDR3 in DNA: TGTGCCAGCAGCACTTCGGGACAGGGGGACTACACCTTC.